The 11 T cell receptor beta chains below were found in one sample sequenced in a study of blood T cells in healthy people across ages. The authors ran a second PCR of roughly 6 to 12 cycles using a sample-barcoded 5' primer and a J-beta primer mix. MiXCR, applied by TCRdb to the 5' RACE reads, yields one record per CDR3 protein. Of approximately 1,000,000 distinct CDR3 sequences listed, 45% are singletons. Source material: blood. Receptor source: a woman aged 55-69 years in good health.

The J gene is TRBJ1-2, the V gene TRBV12-3 or TRBV12-4, with D possibly TRBD1 on 6 matching bases. The ends were cut back, 6 bases at V and 4 bases at J, with 12 bases in the middle. This CDR3 has 13 residues. The CDR3 region is CASSRTGIYGYTF. As DNA, the CDR3 is TGTGCCAGCAGCCGAACAGGGATCTATGGCTACACCTTC.

V and J are TRBV20-1 and TRBJ1-4; D possibly corresponds to TRBD1 (6 bases). Germline V gene data show CDR1 as DFQATT and CDR2 as SNEGSKA (reference sequence). V gave up 3 bases and J gave up 3 bases, with 11 bases separating them. This CDR3 is 14 amino acids long. As DNA, the CDR3 is TGCAGTGCTAGTCTTCCAGGGGCTAATGAAAAACTGTTTTTT. Protein product: CSASLPGANEKLFF.

This clonotype has a handful of counts. V usage is TRBV14 and J usage is TRBJ2-1, with D hard to call. The CDR3 is made up of 14 amino acids. The V end was cut by 0 bases, the J end by 8 bases, with 11 bases between. CDR1 and CDR2 from the germline V gene are SGHDN and FVKESK. The CDR3 protein is CASSQERTYDEQFF. DNA for the CDR3: TGTGCCAGCAGCCAAGAAAGGACGTACGATGAGCAGTTCTTC.

Only a few counts were recorded for this clonotype. V and J are TRBV11-2 and TRBJ2-5; TRBD1 agrees at 10 bases. The CDR3 has 15 amino acids. The J segment lost 1 base and the V segment lost 5 bases, leaving 4 bases of the junction unmatched. CDR1 is SGHAT, CDR2 FQNNGV, per germline. The CDR3 bases are TGTGCCAGCAGCGCCGGGACAGGGGTCCAAGAGACCCAGTACTTC. This translates into CASSAGTGVQETQYF.

At least ten counts were recorded for this clonotype. The chain uses TRBV10-3 and TRBJ2-1; 8 nucleotides align to TRBD1. V shed 3 bases and J 9 bases; nucleotides not matched to a gene: 4. The CDR3 spans 13 residues. Germline V gene lookup returns CDR1 ENHRY and CDR2 SYGVKD. Written as DNA, the CDR3 is TGTGCCATCAGTGAACGAGACAGGGGTGAGCAGTTCTTC. Amino acids: CAISERDRGEQFF.

Points on this clonotype: The junction does not match germline at one end; this may be a read error. This sequence joins TRBV6-5 and TRBJ2-1, with 7 bases that match TRBD1. CDR3 size: 16 residues. Germline CDR1 MNHEY, CDR2 SVGAGI. DNA for the CDR3: TGTGCCGGCAGTTACACCAGACAGGGCTCCTACAATGAGCAGTTCTTC. Protein: CAGSYTRQGSYNEQFF.

This clonotype was recorded at least ten times. This sequence joins TRBV20-1 and TRBJ1-1; weak D call: TRBD1 (6 bases). The germline V and J ends were trimmed by 7 bases and 2 bases, with 14 bases remaining between them. The germline gives CDR1 DFQATT, CDR2 SNEGSKA (reference sequence). The CDR3 consists of 13 residues. The CDR3 region has the DNA TGCAGTGTCAGAAGGGGGGGAAACACTGAAGCTTTCTTT. This encodes CSVRRGGNTEAFF.

This clonotype showed up just a few times. The V and J genes are TRBV20-1 and TRBJ2-3; tentative D call: TRBD2 (6 bases). In germline, CDR1 is DFQATT, CDR2 SNEGSKA (reference sequence). V lost 7 bases and J 1 base, leaving 12 bases between the germline ends. The CDR3 has 13 residues. The CDR3 DNA reads TGCAGTGAAGGTAGCGGCGGCACAGATACGCAGTATTTT. This translates into CSEGSGGTDTQYF.

V gene TRBV5-1 combines with J gene TRBJ2-7; 7 nucleotides agree with TRBD2. The J call may be in error: the DNA end matches TRBJ2-5 better. CDR1 is SGHRS, CDR2 YFSETQ, per germline. This CDR3 comprises 15 residues. Here the CDR3 reads CASSSTSPIQETQYF. The CDR3 DNA sequence: TGCGCCAGCAGCTCGACTAGCCCTATTCAAGAGACCCAGTACTTC.

The chain combines TRBV28 with TRBJ1-2; D uncertain. V was clipped by 4 bases and J by 7 bases, with 22 bases between them. CDR3 length equals 16 residues. Germline CDR1 reads MDHEN; CDR2 reads SYDVKM. The CDR3 protein is CASSSLRVGRSFGYTF. The CDR3 bases are TGTGCCAGCAGTTCGTTAAGAGTCGGCCGCAGCTTTGGCTACACCTTC.

This clonotype was detected only a few times. The rearrangement joins TRBV29-1 to TRBJ1-1, with 9 positions matching TRBD1. CDR3 size: 13 residues. Germline V gene data show CDR1 as SQVTM and CDR2 as ANQGSEA. The ends lost 4 bases at V and 9 bases at J; junction bases unmatched: 9. The CDR3 is CSVGDRVILQAFF. The CDR3 bases are TGCAGCGTTGGGGACAGGGTCATTCTGCAAGCTTTCTTT. Full variable domain (remainder filled in from reference TRBV29-1 and TRBJ1-1): SAVISQKPSRDICQRGTSLTIQCQVDSQVTMMFWYRQQPGQSLTLIATANQGSEATYESGFVIDKFPISRPNLTFSTLTVSNMSPEDSSIYLCSVGDRVILQAFFGQGTRLTVV.